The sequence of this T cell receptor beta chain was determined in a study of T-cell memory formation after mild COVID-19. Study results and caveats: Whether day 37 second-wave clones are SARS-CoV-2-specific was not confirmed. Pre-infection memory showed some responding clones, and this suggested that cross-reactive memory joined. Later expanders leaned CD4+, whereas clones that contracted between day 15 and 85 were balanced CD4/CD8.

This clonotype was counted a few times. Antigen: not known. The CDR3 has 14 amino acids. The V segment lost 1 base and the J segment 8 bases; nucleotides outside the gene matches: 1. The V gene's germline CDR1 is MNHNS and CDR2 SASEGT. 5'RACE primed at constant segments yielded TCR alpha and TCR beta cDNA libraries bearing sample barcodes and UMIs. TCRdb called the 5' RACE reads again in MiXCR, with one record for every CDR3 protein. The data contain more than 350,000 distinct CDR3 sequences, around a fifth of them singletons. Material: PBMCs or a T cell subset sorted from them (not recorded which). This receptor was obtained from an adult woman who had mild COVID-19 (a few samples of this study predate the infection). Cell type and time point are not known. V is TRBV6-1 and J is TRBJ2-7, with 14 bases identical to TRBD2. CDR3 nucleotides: TGTGCCAGCAGTGAAGGGACTAGCGGGGGGAAGCAGTACTTC. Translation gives CASSEGTSGGKQYF.